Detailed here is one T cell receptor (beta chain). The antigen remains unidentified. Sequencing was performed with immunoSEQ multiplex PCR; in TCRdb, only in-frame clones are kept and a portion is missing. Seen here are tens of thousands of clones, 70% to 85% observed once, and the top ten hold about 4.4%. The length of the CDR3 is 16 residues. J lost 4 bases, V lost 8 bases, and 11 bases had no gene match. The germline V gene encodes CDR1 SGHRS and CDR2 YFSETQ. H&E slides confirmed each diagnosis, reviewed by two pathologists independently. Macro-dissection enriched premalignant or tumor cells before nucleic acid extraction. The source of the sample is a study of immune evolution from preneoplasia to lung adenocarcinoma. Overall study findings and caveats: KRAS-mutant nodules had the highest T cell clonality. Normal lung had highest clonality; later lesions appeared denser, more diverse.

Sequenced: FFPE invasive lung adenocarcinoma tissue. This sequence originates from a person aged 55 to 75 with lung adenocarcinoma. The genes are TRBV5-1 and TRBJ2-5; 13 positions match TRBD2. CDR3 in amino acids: CASKRLAGGGGETQYF. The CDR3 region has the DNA TGCGCCAGTAAAAGACTAGCGGGAGGAGGGGGAGAGACCCAGTACTTC.